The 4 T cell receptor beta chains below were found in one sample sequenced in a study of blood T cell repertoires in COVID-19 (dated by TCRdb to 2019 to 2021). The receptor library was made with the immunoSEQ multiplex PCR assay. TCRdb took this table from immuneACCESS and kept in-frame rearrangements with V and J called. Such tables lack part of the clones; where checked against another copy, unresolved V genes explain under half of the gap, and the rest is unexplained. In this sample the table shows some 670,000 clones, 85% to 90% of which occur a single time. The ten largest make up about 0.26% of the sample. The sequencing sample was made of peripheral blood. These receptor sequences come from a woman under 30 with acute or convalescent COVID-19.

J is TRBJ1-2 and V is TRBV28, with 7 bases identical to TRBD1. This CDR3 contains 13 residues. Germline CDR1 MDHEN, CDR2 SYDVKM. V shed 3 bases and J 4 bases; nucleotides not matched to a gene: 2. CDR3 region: CASSFGTVYGYTF. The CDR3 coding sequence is TGTGCCAGCAGTTTCGGGACAGTCTATGGCTACACCTTC.

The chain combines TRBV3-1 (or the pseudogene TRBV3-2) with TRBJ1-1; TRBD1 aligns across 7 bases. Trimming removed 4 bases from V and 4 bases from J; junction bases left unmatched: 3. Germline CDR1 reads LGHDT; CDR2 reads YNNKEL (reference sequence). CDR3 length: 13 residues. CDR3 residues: CASSRRGLTEAFF. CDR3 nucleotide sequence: TGTGCCAGCAGCCGAAGGGGGCTCACTGAAGCTTTCTTT.

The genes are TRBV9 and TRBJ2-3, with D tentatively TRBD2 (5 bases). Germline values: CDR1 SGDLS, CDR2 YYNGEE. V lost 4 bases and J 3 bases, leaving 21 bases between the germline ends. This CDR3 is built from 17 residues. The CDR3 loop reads CASSPRGLTAVTDTQYF. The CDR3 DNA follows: TGTGCCAGCAGCCCTCGAGGACTGACCGCGGTGACAGATACGCAGTATTTT.

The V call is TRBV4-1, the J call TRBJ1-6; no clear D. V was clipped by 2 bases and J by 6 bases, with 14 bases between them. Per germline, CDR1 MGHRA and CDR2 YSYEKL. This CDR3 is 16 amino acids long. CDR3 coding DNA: TGCGCCAGCAGCCAATCCCTCGTATTCGGTAATTCACCCCTCCACTTT. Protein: CASSQSLVFGNSPLHF.